This T cell receptor (beta chain) was identified in a study of blood T cell repertoires in COVID-19. Study-level information: Samples representing acute and convalescent COVID-19 were sourced from the United States, Italy and Spain. PBMCs, B-cell-depleted T cells, or T cells provided the cDNA or gDNA that made up the material.

The table came from immunoSEQ multiplex PCR; TCRdb's copy has only in-frame clones and leaves some out. Of approximately 450,000 clones listed, about 85% were seen once; the top ten hold roughly 1.9%. This clone was seen ten or more times. Study members were between 18 and 89 years old and lived in fewer than 30 US regions. The length of the CDR3 is 18 residues. This TCR was sampled from a woman aged 18-29 years with acute COVID-19. Specimen: PBMCs or T cells enriched from blood (not recorded which). The V call is TRBV21-1, the J call TRBJ1-1; the table's D call of TRBD1 was not tested on the DNA. TRBV21-1 is classified as a pseudogene. The CDR3 protein is CASSNQHRGLGMNTEAFF. CDR3 nucleotides: TGTGCCAGCAGCAACCAACACAGGGGTCTGGGCATGAACACTGAAGCTTTCTTT.